This T cell receptor (beta chain) was retrieved from a study of identical twins. TCRdb passed the 5' RACE reads through MiXCR, listing each CDR3 protein once. The top ten clones hold approximately 0.96% of a sample with around 680,000 distinct CDR3 sequences, over 8.5% of them seen once. This clonotype was detected a few times. The same sample was also used in a study of yellow fever vaccine responses in identical twins.

This clonotype was obtained from a woman aged 18 to 35 in good health. The sample taken for sequencing was PBMCs.

Here the CDR3 reads CASSRTWENIQYF. CDR3 sequence (DNA): TGTGCCAGCAGCCGAACGTGGGAAAACATTCAGTACTTC. The V call is TRBV7-2, the J call TRBJ2-4; D remains ambiguous. This CDR3 spans 13 amino acids. Trimming removed 5 bases at V and 5 bases at J, with 10 bases between. Germline V CDR1 and CDR2: SGHTA, FQGNSA. Complete variable domain (other parts from reference TRBV7-2 and TRBJ2-4): GAGVSQSPSNKVTEKGKDVELRCDPISGHTALYWYRQSLGQGLEFLIYFQGNSAPDKSGLPSDRFSAERTGGSVSTLTIQRTQQEDSAVYLCASSRTWENIQYFGAGTRLSVL.